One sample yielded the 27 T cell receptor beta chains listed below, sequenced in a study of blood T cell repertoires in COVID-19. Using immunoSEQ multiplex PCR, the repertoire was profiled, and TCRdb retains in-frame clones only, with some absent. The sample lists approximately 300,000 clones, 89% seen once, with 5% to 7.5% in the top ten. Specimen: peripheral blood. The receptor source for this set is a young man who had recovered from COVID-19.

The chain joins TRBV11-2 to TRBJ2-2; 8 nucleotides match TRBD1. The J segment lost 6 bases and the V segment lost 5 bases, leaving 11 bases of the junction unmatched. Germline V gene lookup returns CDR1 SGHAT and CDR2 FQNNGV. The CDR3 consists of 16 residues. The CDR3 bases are TGTGCCAGCAGCGCCGGACAGGGAATTTTCGCCGGGGAGCTGTTTTTT. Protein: CASSAGQGIFAGELFF. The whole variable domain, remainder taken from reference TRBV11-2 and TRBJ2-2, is EAGVAQSPRYKIIEKRQSVAFWCNPISGHATLYWYQQILGQGPKLLIQFQNNGVVDDSQLPKDRFSAERLKGVDSTLKIQPAKLEDSAVYLCASSAGQGIFAGELFFGEGSRLTVL.

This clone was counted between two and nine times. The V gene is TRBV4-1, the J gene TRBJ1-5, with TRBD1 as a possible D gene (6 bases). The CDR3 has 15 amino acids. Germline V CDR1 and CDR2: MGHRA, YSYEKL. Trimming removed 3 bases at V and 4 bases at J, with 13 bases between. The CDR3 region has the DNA TGCGCCAGCAGCCACAGGGACATGGGGAATCAGCCCCAGCATTTT. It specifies CASSHRDMGNQPQHF.

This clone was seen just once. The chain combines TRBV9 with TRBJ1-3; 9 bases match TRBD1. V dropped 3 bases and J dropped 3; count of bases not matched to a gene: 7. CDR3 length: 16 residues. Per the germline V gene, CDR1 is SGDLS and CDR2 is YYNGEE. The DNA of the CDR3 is TGTGCCAGCAGCGCGTCAGACAGGGGGTATGGAAACACCATATATTTT. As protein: CASSASDRGYGNTIYF.

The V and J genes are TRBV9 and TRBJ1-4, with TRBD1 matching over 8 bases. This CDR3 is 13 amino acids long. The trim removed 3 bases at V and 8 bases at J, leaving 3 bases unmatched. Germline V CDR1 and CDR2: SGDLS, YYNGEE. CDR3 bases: TGTGCCAGCAGCGAACGGGACAGGGAAAAACTGTTTTTT. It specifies CASSERDREKLFF.

The DNA for the CDR3 is TGTGCCAGCAGCCATCGGGGACAGGGTTGGTCAGATACGCAGTATTTT. This codes for CASSHRGQGWSDTQYF. The chain is built from TRBV5-6 and TRBJ2-3; 9 bases align to TRBD1. The CDR3 covers 16 residues. CDR1 is SGHDT and CDR2 is YYEEEE in the germline V gene. V was pared by 4 bases and J by 4 bases, with 10 bases of the junction left unmatched.

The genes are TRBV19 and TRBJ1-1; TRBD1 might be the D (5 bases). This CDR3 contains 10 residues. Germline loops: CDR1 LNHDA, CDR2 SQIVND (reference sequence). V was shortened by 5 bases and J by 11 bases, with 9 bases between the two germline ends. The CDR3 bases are TGTGCCAGTAGTGGGGGGTCGGCTTTCTTT. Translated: CASSGGSAFF.

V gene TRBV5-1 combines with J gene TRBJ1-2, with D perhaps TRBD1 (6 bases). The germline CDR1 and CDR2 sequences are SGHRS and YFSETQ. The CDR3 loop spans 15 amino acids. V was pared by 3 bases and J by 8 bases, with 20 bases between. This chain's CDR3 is CASSSDNREPGGYTF. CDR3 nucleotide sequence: TGCGCCAGCAGCTCGGATAACAGGGAACCGGGAGGCTACACCTTC.

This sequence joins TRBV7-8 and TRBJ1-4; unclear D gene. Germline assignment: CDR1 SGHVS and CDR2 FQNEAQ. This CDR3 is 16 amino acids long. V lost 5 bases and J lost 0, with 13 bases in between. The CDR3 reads CASSPTGYATNEKLFF. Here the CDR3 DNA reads TGTGCCAGCAGCCCTACGGGGTATGCAACTAATGAAAAACTGTTTTTT. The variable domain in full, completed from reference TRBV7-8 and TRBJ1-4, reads GAGVSQSPRYKVAKRGQDVALRCDPISGHVSLFWYQQALGQGPEFLTYFQNEAQLDKSGLPSDRFFAERPEGSVSTLKIQRTQQEDSAVYLCASSPTGYATNEKLFFGSGTQLSVL.

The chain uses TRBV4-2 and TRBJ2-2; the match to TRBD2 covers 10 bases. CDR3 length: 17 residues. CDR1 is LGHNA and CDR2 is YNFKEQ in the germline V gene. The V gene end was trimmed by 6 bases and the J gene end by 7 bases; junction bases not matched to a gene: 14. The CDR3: CASSPSPAGGPGGELFF. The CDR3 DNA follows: TGTGCCAGCAGTCCAAGTCCAGCGGGGGGGCCCGGCGGGGAGCTGTTTTTT.

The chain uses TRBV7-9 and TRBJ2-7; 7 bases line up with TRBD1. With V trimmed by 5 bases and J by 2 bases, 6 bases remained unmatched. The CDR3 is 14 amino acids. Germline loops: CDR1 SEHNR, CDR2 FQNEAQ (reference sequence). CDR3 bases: TGTGCCAGCAGCCCAGGGACAGCTCCCTACGAGCAGTACTTC. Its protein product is CASSPGTAPYEQYF. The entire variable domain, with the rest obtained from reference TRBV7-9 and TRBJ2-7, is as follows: DTGVSQNPRHKITKRGQNVTFRCDPISEHNRLYWYRQTLGQGPEFLTYFQNEAQLEKSRLLSDRFSAERPKGSFSTLEIQRTEQGDSAMYLCASSPGTAPYEQYFGPGTRLTVT.

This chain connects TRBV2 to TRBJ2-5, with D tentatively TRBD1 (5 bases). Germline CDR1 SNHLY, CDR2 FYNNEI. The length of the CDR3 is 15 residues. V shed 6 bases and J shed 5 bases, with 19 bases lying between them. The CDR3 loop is CASRGPGLVAETQYF. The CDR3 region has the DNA TGTGCCAGCAGAGGGCCAGGGTTGGTGGCTGAGACCCAGTACTTC.

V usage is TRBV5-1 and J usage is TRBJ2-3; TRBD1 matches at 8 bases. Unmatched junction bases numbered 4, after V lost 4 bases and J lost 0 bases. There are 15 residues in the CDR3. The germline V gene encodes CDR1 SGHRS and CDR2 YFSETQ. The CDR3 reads CASSLWTGSTDTQYF. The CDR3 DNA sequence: TGCGCCAGCAGCCTATGGACAGGGAGCACAGATACGCAGTATTTT.

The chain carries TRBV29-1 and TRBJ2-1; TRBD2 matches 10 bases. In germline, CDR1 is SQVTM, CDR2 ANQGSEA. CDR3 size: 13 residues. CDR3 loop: CNILAGGVNEQFF. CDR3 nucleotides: TGCAACATTTTAGCGGGAGGAGTAAATGAGCAGTTCTTC.

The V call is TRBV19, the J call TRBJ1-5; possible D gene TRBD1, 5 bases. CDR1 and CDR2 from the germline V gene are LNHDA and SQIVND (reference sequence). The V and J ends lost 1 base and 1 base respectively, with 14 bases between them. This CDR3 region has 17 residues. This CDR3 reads CASSIVPGRGSNQPQHF. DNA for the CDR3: TGTGCCAGTAGTATAGTTCCGGGGAGGGGCAGCAATCAGCCCCAGCATTTT.

Written as DNA, the CDR3 is TGCGCCAGCAGCCAAGATCGGACAGGGGGCTCGGGGGCCAACGTCCTGACTTTC. Translated, it gives CASSQDRTGGSGANVLTF. The chain uses TRBV4-3 and TRBJ2-6; TRBD1 matches 11 bases. Looked up from germline, CDR1 is LGHNA and CDR2 is YSLEER. The CDR3 consists of 18 residues. Unmatched junction bases numbered 5, after V lost 0 bases and J lost 4 bases.

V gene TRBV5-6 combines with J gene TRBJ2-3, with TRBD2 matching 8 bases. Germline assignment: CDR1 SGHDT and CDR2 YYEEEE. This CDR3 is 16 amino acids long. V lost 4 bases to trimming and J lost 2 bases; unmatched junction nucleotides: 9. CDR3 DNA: TGTGCCAGCAGCCCGACTAGCGTAGTGTTCACAGATACGCAGTATTTT. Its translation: CASSPTSVVFTDTQYF.

CDR3 amino acids: CSVDGSGSGALYNEQFF. In DNA form, the CDR3 reads TGCAGCGTTGATGGGTCCGGGTCTGGAGCCTTATACAATGAGCAGTTCTTC. The rearrangement joins TRBV29-1 to TRBJ2-1; D ambiguous. The germline V gene encodes CDR1 SQVTM and CDR2 ANQGSEA. With 3 bases removed from V and 4 bases from J, the gap between germline ends came to 22 bases. The CDR3 consists of 17 residues.

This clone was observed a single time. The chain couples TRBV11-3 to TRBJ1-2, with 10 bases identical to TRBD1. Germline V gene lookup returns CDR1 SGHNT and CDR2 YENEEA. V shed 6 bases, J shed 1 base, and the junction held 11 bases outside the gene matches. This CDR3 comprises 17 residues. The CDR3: CASRKGDRGEDNYGYTF. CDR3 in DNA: TGTGCCAGCAGAAAAGGGGACAGGGGAGAGGATAACTATGGCTACACCTTC.

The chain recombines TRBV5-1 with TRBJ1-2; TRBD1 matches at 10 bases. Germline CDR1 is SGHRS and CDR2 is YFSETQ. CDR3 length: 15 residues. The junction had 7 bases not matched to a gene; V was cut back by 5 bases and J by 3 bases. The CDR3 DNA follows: TGCGCCAGCAGATGGGGGACAGGGGATTACTATGGCTACACCTTC. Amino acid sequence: CASRWGTGDYYGYTF.

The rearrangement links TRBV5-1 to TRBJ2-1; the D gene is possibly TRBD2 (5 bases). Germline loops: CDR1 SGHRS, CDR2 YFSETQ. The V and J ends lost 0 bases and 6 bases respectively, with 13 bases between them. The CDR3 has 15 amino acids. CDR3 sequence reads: CASSLGATLANEQFF. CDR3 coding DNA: TGCGCCAGCAGCTTGGGGGCGACCCTAGCCAATGAGCAGTTCTTC. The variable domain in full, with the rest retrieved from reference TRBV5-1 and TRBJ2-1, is KAGVTQTPRYLIKTRGQQVTLSCSPISGHRSVSWYQQTPGQGLQFLFEYFSETQRNKGNFPGRFSGRQFSNSRSEMNVSTLELGDSALYLCASSLGATLANEQFFGPGTRLTVL.

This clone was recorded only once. CDR3 in DNA: TGTGCCTGGAGCCCTTCGACACTTTATGGCTACACCTTC. This translates into CAWSPSTLYGYTF. The chain employs TRBV30 and TRBJ1-2, with D unclear. The CDR3 covers 13 residues. V gave up 3 bases and J gave up 5 bases, with 13 bases separating them. Germline loops: CDR1 GTSNPN, CDR2 SVGIG (reference sequence).

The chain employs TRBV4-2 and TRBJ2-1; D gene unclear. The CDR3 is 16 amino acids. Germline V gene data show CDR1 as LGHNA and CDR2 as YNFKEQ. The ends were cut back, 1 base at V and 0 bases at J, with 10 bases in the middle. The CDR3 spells CASSQVGVSSYNEQFF. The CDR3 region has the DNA TGTGCCAGCAGCCAAGTTGGTGTGAGCTCCTACAATGAGCAGTTCTTC.

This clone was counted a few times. The CDR3 is CASSLPGRSGNTIYF. The DNA of the CDR3 is TGTGCCAGCAGCTTACCAGGGCGCTCTGGAAACACCATATATTTT. The V and J genes are TRBV7-9 and TRBJ1-3, with TRBD1 as a possible D gene (5 bases). CDR1 is SEHNR, CDR2 FQNEAQ, per germline (reference sequence). Trimming removed 2 bases from V and 0 bases from J, with 8 bases in between. The CDR3 covers 15 residues.

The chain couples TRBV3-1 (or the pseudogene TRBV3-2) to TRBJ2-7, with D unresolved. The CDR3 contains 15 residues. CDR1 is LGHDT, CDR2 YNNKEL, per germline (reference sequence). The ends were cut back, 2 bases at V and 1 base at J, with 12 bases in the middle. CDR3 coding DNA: TGTGCCAGCAGCCAAAGCCCGACATATTCCTACGAGCAGTACTTC. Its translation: CASSQSPTYSYEQYF.

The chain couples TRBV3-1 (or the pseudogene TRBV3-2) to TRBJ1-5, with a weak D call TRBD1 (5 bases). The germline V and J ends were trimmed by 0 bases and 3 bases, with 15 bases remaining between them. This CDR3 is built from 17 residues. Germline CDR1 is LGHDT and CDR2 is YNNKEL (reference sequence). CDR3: CASSQEPTVGVNQPQHF. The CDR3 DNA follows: TGTGCCAGCAGCCAAGAACCTACGGTAGGGGTCAATCAGCCCCAGCATTTT.

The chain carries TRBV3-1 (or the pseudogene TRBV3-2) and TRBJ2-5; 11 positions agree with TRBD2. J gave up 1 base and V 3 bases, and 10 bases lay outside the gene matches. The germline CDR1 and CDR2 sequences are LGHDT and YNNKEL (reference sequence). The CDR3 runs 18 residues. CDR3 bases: TGTGCCAGCAGCCAGGATCGACTAGCGGGGATCCTCCAAGAGACCCAGTACTTC. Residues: CASSQDRLAGILQETQYF.

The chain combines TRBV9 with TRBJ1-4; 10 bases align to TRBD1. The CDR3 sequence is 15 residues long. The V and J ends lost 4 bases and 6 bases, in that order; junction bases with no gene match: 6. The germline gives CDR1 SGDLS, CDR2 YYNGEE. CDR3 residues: CASSPRQGADEKLFF. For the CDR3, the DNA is TGTGCCAGCAGCCCCCGACAGGGGGCGGATGAAAAACTGTTTTTT.